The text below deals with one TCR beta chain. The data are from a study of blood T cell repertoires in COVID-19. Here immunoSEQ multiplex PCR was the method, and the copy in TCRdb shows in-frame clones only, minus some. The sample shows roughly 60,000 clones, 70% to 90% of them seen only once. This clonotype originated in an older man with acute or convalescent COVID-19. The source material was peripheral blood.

In DNA, the CDR3 is TGTGCCAGCAGTTTCACAGGGATGGTTCAGCCCCAGCATTTT. The encoded protein is CASSFTGMVQPQHF. V gene TRBV6-2 or TRBV6-3 combines with J gene TRBJ1-5; D perhaps matches TRBD1 (6 bases). Between the trimmed V and J ends, which lost 4 bases and 6 bases, there was a span of 13 bases. Germline loops: CDR1 MNHEY, CDR2 SVGEGT. The CDR3 length is 14 residues.